The rows below give T cell receptor beta chains drawn from one sample of a study of human T cells and chemical hapten exposure. TCRdb reanalysed the RACE reads using MiXCR and keeps one entry per CDR3 protein. The data show roughly 43,000 distinct CDR3 sequences, approximately 9.5% seen once. The sequences come from whole blood, collected in connection with sensitization to the hapten diphenylcyclopropenone (DPC). These TCRs come from a woman aged 25-40 years with alopecia areata. Some clones in this sample may be carry-over from other donors' samples. The CDR3 runs from the conserved cysteine through the conserved F or W. D genes are given only for firm matches. Clone size is not always given. Where it is, it says once, few, many or a class for expanded clones.

>few|TRBJ2-1|TRBD1|TRBV28
TGTGCCAGCAGGGGGGACAGGGTTCGCAATGAGCAGTTCTTC
CASRGDRVRNEQFF
>.|TRBJ1-1|.|TRBV19
TGTGCCAGTAGTGAGGGTCACACTGAAGCTTTCTTT
CASSEGHTEAFF
>.|TRBJ1-5|.|TRBV7-2
TGTGCCAGCAGCATCCAGGGAGGGAGTAGCAATCAGCCCCAGCATTTT
CASSIQGGSSNQPQHF
>many|TRBJ1-6|.|TRBV12-3/TRBV12-4
TGTGCCAGCACACGAAGTGATGGTAATTCACCCCTCCACTTT
CASTRSDGNSPLHF
>few|TRBJ2-7|TRBD2|TRBV6-6
TGTGCCAGCAGTTTCCTAGCGGGGGGAGGGGAGCAGTACTTC
CASSFLAGGGEQYF
>many|TRBJ2-1|.|TRBV28
TGTGCCAGCAGACCCTTGACCTGGGGTACAGAATACAATGAGCAGTTCTTC
CASRPLTWGTEYNEQFF
>many|TRBJ2-7|.|TRBV20-1
TGCAGTGCTAAGAATAGCGGCACCTACGAGCAGTACTTC
CSAKNSGTYEQYF
>many|TRBJ1-5|.|TRBV6-2/TRBV6-3
TGTGCCAGCAGTTACTCCGGGACGGGTCAGCCCCAGCATTTT
CASSYSGTGQPQHF
>few|TRBJ2-5|TRBD2|TRBV5-1
TGCGCCAGCAGCTCCGGGACTAGCGGGGGGATAATCCAAGAGACCCAGTACTTC
CASSSGTSGGIIQETQYF
>few|TRBJ1-5|.|TRBV28
TGTGCCAGCAGCCCAGATCAGGCCCAGCATTTT
CASSPDQAQHF
>few|TRBJ1-1|TRBD1|TRBV25-1
TGTGCCAGCAGTGAGACAGGGGGCTCGAACACTGAAGCTTTCTTT
CASSETGGSNTEAFF
>many|TRBJ2-2|TRBD1|TRBV6-1
TGTGCCAGCAGTTCCCCGGGACAGCTCACCGGGGAGCTGTTTTTT
CASSSPGQLTGELFF
>many|TRBJ2-2|TRBD2|TRBV7-2
TGTGCCAGCAGCTTCACTAGCGGGGTCACCGGGGAGCTGTTTTTT
CASSFTSGVTGELFF
>few|TRBJ2-7|.|TRBV19
TGTGCCAGTAGCCGGACAGTGGCCTACGAGCAGTACTTC
CASSRTVAYEQYF
>many|TRBJ1-5|.|TRBV7-2
TGTGCCAGCAGCCGGGGGCAGGGGAGCAATCAGCCCCAGCATTTT
CASSRGQGSNQPQHF
>few|TRBJ1-1|TRBD1|TRBV5-1
TGCGCCAGCAGCTTAACAGGGGGCACTGAAGCTTTCTTT
CASSLTGGTEAFF
>.|TRBJ2-1|.|TRBV20-1
TGCAGTGCTAGTCCCCCCAACGGCCTTAGGAATGAGCAGTTCTTC
CSASPPNGLRNEQFF